This paragraph covers one TCR beta chain sequence. The sample is drawn from a study of blood T cell repertoires in COVID-19. Clones were read by immunoSEQ multiplex PCR, and TCRdb kept only the in-frame ones, dropping some. The sample lists 85,000 to 130,000 clones, around nine tenths seen once, with more than 5.5% in the top ten. The CDR3 extends over 12 amino acids. V lost 4 bases and J lost 9; bases outside the gene matches: 4. CDR1 and CDR2 from the germline V gene are SGHRS and YFSETQ. The chain joins TRBV5-1 to TRBJ2-1; TRBD1 matches at 7 bases. The source of this sequence is a man between 65 and 79 years old with acute or convalescent COVID-19. The sample was peripheral blood. The CDR3 loop is CASSDRAIEQFF. The CDR3 DNA is TGCGCCAGCAGCGACAGGGCGATTGAGCAGTTCTTC.